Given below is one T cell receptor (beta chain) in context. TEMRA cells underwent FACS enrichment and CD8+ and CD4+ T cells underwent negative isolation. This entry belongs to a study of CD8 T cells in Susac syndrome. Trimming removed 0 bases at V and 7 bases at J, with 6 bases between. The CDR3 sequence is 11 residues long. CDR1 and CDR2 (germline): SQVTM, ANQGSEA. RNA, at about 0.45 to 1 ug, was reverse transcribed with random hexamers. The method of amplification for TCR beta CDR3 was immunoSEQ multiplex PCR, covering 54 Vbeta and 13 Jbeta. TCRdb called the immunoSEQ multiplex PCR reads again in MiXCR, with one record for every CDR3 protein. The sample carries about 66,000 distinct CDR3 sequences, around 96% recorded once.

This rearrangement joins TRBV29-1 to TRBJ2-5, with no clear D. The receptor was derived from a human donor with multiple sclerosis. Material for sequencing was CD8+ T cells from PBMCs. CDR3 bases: TGCAGCGTTGAAGATCAGAGGACCCAGTACTTC. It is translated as CSVEDQRTQYF.